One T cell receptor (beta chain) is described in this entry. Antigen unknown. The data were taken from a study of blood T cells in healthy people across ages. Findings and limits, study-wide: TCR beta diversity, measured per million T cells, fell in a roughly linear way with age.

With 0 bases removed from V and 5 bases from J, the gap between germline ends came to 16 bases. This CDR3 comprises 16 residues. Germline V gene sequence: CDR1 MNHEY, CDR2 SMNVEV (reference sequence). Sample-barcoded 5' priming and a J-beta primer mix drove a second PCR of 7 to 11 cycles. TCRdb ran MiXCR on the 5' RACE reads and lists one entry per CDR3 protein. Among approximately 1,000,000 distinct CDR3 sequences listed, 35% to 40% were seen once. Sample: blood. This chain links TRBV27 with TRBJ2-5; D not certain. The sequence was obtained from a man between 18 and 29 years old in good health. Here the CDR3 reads CASSLSAALNRETQYF. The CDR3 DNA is TGTGCCAGCAGTTTATCTGCAGCCCTGAATCGGGAGACCCAGTACTTC.